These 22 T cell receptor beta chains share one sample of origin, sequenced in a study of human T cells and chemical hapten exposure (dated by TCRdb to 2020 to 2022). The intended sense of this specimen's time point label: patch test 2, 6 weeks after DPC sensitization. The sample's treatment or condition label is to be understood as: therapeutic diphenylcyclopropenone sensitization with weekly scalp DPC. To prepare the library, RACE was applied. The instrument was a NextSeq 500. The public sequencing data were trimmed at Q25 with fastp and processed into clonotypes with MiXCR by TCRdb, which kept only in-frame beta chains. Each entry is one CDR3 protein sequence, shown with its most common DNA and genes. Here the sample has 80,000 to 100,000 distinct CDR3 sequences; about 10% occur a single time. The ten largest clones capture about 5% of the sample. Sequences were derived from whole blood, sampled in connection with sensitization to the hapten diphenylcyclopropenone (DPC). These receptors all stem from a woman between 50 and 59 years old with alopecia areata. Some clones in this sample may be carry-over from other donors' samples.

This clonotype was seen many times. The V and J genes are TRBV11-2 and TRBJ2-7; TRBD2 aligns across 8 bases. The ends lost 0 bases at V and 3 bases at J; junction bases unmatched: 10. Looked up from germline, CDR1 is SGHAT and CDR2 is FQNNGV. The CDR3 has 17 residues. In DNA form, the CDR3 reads TGTGCCAGCAGCTTAGATGGGAGGAGCGGGAGCCTCTACGAGCAGTACTTC. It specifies CASSLDGRSGSLYEQYF.

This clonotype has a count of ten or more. The CDR3 is CAWSATNQQFF. As DNA, the CDR3 is TGTGCCTGGAGTGCGACTAATCAGCAGTTCTTC. V usage is TRBV30 and J usage is TRBJ2-1, with D perhaps TRBD2 (5 bases). Trimming cost V 1 base and J 11 bases, with 9 bases left between them. The CDR3 totals 11 residues. From germline, CDR1 is GTSNPN and CDR2 SVGIG (reference sequence).

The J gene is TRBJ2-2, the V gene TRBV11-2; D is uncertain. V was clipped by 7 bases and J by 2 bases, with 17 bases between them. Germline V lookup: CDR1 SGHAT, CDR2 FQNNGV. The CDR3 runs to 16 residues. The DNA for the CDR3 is TGTGCCAGCACCATTAGCCTCGCCGTAAACACCGGGGAGCTGTTTTTT. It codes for CASTISLAVNTGELFF.

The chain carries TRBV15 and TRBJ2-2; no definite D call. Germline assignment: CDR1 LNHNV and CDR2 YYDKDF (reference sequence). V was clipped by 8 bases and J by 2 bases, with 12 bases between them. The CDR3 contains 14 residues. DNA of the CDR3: TGTGCCACCGGATCGTGGGATAACACCGGGGAGCTGTTTTTT. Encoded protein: CATGSWDNTGELFF.

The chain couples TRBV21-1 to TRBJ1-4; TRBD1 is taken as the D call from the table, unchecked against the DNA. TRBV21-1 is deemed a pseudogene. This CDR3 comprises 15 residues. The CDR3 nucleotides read TGTGCCAGCAGCAAAGAGAAGGGGGTTAATGAAAAACTGTTTTTT. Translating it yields CASSKEKGVNEKLFF.

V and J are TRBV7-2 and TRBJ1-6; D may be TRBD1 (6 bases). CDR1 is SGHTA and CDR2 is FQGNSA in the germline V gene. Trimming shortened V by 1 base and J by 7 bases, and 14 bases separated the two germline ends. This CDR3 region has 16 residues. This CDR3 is CASSLDPGTRNSPLHF. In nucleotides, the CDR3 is TGTGCCAGCAGCTTAGATCCCGGGACACGAAATTCACCCCTCCACTTT.

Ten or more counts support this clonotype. CDR3 residues: CASSLAYGTGQETQYF. In nucleotides, the CDR3 is TGTGCCAGCAGCTTAGCGTACGGGACAGGGCAAGAGACCCAGTACTTC. The chain recombines TRBV7-2 with TRBJ2-5; 9 bases align to TRBD1. The CDR3 spans 16 residues. The J segment lost 2 bases and the V segment lost 0 bases, leaving 4 bases of the junction unmatched. Germline V gene lookup returns CDR1 SGHTA and CDR2 FQGNSA.

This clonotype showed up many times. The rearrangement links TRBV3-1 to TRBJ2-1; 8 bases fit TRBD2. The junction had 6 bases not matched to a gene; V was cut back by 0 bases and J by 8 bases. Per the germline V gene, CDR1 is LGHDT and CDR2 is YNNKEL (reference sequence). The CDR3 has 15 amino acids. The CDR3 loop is CASSQDGRAFDEQFF. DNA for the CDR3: TGTGCCAGCAGCCAAGACGGGAGGGCCTTCGATGAGCAGTTCTTC.

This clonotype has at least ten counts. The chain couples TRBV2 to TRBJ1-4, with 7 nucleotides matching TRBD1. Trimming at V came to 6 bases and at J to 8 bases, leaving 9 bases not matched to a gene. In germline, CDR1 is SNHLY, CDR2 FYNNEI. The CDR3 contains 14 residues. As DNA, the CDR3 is TGTGCCAGCAGAGACAGGGTGTCCGTGGAAAAACTGTTTTTT. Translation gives CASRDRVSVEKLFF.

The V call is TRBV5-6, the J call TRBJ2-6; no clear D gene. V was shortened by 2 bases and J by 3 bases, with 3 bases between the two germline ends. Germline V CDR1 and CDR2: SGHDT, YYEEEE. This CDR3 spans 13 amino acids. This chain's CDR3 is CASSFFGANVLTF. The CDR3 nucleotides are TGTGCCAGCAGCTTCTTTGGGGCCAACGTCCTGACTTTC.

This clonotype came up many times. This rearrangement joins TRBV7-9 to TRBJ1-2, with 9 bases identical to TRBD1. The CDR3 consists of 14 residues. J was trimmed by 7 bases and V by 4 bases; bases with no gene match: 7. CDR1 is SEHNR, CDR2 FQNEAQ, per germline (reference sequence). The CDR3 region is CASSSRQGGSGYTF. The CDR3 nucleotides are TGTGCCAGCAGCTCACGACAGGGGGGAAGTGGCTACACCTTC. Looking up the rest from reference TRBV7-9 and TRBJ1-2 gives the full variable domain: DTGVSQNPRHKITKRGQNVTFRCDPISEHNRLYWYRQTLGQGPEFLTYFQNEAQLEKSRLLSDRFSAERPKGSFSTLEIQRTEQGDSAMYLCASSSRQGGSGYTFGSGTRLTVV.

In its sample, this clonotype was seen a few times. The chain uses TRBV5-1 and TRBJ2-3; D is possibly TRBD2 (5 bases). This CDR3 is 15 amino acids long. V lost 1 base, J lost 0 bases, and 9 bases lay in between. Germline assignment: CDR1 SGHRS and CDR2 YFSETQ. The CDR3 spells CASSLREISTDTQYF. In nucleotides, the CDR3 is TGCGCCAGCAGCTTGAGGGAGATTAGCACAGATACGCAGTATTTT.

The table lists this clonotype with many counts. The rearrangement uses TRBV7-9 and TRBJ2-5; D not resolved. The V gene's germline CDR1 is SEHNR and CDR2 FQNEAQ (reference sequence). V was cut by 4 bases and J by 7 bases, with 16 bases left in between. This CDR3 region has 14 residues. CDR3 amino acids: CASSSEFGPRTQYF. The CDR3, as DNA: TGTGCCAGCAGCTCCGAGTTCGGACCTAGGACCCAGTACTTC.

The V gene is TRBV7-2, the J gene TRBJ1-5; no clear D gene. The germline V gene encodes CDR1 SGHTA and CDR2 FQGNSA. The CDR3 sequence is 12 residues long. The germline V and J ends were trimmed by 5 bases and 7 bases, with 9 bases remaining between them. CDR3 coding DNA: TGTGCCAGCAGCCAATTGCTACAGCCCCAGCATTTT. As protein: CASSQLLQPQHF.

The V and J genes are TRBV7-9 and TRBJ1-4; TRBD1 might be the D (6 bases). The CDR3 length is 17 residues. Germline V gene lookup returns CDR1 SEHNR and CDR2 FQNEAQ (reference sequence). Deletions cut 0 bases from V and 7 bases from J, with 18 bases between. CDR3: CASSLAGYRASSEKLFF. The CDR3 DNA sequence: TGTGCCAGCAGCTTAGCAGGGTACAGGGCGAGTTCTGAAAAACTGTTTTTT.

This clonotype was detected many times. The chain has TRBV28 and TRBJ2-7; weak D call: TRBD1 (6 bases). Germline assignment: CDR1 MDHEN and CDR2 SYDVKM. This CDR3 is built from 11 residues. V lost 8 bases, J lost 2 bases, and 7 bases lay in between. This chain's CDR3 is CASRTAYEQYF. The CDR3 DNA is TGTGCCAGCCGGACAGCCTACGAGCAGTACTTC.

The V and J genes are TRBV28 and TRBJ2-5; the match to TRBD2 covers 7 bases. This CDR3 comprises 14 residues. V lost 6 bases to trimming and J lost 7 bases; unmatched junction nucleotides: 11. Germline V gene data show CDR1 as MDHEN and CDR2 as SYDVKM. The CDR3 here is CASSRRLGEGTQYF. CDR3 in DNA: TGTGCCAGCAGCCGTCGGCTAGGGGAGGGGACCCAGTACTTC.

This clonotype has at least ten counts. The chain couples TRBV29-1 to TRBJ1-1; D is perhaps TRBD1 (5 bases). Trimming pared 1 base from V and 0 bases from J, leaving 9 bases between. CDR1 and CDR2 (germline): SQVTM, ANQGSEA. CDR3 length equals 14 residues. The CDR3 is CSVEGQRMNTEAFF. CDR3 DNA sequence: TGCAGCGTTGAAGGACAGCGCATGAACACTGAAGCTTTCTTT.

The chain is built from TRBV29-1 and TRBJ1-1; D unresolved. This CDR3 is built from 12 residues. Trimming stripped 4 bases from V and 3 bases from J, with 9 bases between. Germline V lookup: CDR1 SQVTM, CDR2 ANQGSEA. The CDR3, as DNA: TGCAGCGTTGTCCCCGGGTACACTGAAGCTTTCTTT. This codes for CSVVPGYTEAFF.

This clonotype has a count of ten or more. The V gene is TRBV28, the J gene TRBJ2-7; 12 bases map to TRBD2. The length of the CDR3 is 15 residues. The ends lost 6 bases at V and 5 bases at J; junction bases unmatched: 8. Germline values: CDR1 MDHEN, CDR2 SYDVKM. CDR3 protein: CASRPTSGRWDEQYF. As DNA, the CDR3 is TGTGCCAGCAGACCGACTAGCGGGAGATGGGACGAGCAGTACTTC.

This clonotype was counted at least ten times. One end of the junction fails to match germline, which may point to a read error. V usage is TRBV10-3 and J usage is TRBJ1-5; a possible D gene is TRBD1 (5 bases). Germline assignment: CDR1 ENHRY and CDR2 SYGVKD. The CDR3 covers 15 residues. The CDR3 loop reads CATSDPGLINQPQHF. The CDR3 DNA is TGTGCCACCAGTGACCCGGGACTAATTAATCAGCCCCAGCATTTT.

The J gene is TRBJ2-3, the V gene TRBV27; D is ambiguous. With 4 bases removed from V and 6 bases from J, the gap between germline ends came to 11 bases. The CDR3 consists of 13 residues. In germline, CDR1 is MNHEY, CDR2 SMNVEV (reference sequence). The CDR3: CASSSQNPDTQYF. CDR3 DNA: TGTGCCAGCAGTTCGCAGAACCCGGATACGCAGTATTTT.